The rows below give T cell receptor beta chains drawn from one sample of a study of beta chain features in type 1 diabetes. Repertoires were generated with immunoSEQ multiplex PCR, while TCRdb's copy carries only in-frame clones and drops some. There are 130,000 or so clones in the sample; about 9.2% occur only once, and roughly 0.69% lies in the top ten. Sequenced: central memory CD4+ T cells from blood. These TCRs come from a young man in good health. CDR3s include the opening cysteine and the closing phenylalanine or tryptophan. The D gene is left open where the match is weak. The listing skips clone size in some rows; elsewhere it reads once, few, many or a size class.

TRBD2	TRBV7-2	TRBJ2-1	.	CASSPPSGGQYNEQFF	TGTGCCAGCAGCCCCCCTAGCGGGGGGCAGTACAATGAGCAGTTCTTC
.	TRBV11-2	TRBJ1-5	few	CASSFAVENQPQHF	TGTGCCAGCAGCTTCGCGGTTGAGAATCAGCCCCAGCATTTT
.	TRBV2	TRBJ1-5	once	CASSQGGSNQPQHF	TGTGCCAGCAGCCAAGGGGGTAGCAATCAGCCCCAGCATTTT
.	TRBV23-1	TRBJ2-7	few	CARKVPPGTYEQYF	TGCGCAAGAAAGGTCCCCCCAGGGACCTACGAGCAGTACTTC
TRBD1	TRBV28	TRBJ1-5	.	CASSLFGQGGGWSNQPQHF	TGTGCCAGCAGTTTATTTGGACAGGGAGGGGGTTGGAGCAATCAGCCCCAGCATTTT
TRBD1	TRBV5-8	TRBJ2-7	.	CASSRAGTGSYEQYF	TGTGCCAGCAGCCGAGCCGGGACAGGTTCCTACGAGCAGTACTTC
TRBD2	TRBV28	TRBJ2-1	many	CASGRTSGGAWRNEQFF	TGTGCCAGCGGTCGGACTAGCGGGGGGGCGTGGAGGAATGAGCAGTTCTTC
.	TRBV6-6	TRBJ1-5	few	CASSPSAGASNQPQHF	TGTGCCAGCAGCCCTAGTGCGGGGGCTAGCAATCAGCCCCAGCATTTT
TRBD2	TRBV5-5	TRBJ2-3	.	CASSRYPSGVSLGTDTQYF	TGTGCCAGCAGCCGGTACCCTAGCGGGGTAAGCCTTGGCACAGATACGCAGTATTTT
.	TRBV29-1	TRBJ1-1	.	CSVQQKTGFTEAFF	TGCAGCGTTCAACAAAAGACCGGGTTCACTGAAGCTTTCTTT
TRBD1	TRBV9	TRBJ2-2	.	CASSPRTGVPGELFF	TGTGCCAGCAGCCCCCGGACAGGGGTTCCCGGGGAGCTGTTTTTT
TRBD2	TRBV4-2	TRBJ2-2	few	CASSQAGGGTNTGELFF	TGTGCCAGCAGCCAAGCCGGCGGGGGGACGAACACCGGGGAGCTGTTTTTT
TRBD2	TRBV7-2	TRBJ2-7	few	CASSTGGSNYEQYF	TGTGCCAGCAGCACCGGGGGGTCAAATTACGAGCAGTACTTC
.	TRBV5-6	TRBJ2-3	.	CASSFSGGDTQYF	TGTGCCAGCAGCTTCTCGGGTGGAGATACGCAGTATTTT
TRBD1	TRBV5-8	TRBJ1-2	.	CASSWTGFRGYGYTF	TGTGCCAGCAGCTGGACAGGGTTTAGAGGCTATGGCTACACCTTC
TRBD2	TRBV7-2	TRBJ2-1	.	CASSPRLAGGRNEQFF	TGTGCCAGCAGCCCAAGACTAGCGGGGGGAAGGAATGAGCAGTTCTTC
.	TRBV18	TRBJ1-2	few	CASSPPNLGEGYTF	TGTGCCAGCTCACCACCCAATTTAGGGGAAGGCTACACCTTC
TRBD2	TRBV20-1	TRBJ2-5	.	CSASGGREQYF	TGCAGTGCTAGCGGTGGGAGGGAGCAGTACTTC
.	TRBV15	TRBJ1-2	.	CATSRDRGGYGYTF	TGTGCCACCAGCAGAGATCGAGGGGGATATGGCTACACCTTC
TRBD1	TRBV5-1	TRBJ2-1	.	CASSPGTGGPNEQFF	TGCGCCAGCAGCCCAGGGACAGGGGGCCCAAATGAGCAGTTCTTC
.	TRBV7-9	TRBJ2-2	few	CASSRIASDTGELFF	TGTGCCAGCAGCCGGATAGCTTCGGACACCGGGGAGCTGTTTTTT
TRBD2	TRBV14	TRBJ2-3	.	CASSKTLAGGRRTDTQYF	TGTGCCAGCAGCAAAACGCTAGCGGGGGGACGACGCACAGATACGCAGTATTTT
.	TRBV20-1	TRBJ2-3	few	CSDSSGTTQYF	TGCAGTGATAGTTCGGGGACAACGCAGTATTTT
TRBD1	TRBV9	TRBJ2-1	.	CASSPTQGVTHNEQFF	TGTGCCAGCAGCCCAACCCAGGGGGTAACACACAATGAGCAGTTCTTC
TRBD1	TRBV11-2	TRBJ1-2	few	CASSLKAGGDGYTF	TGTGCCAGCAGCTTAAAGGCAGGGGGCGATGGCTACACCTTC